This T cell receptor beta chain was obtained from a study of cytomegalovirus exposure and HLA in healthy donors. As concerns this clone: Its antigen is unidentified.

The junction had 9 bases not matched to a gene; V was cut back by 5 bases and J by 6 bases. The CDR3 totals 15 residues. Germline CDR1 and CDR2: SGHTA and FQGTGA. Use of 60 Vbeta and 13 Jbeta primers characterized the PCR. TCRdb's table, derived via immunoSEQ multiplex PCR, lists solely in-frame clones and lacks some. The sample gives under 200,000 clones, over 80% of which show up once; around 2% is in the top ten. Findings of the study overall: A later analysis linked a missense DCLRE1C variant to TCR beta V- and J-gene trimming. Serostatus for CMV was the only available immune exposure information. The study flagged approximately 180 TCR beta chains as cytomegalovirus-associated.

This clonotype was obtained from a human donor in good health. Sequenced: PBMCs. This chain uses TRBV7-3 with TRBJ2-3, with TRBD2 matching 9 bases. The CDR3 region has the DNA TGTGCCAGCAGCCCGAATAGCGGGGGAAGTGATACGCAGTATTTT. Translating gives CASSPNSGGSDTQYF.